Sequencing of this T cell receptor (beta chain) was carried out in a study of T cell responses to AZD1222 COVID-19 vaccine. Study-level points and caveats: Repertoire sampling occurred only after the peak T cell response. The donor group comprised mostly white British people and more females; the analysis possibly underestimated clonal diversity. Close to half of spike-specific TCRs reportedly recognize unmutated variant regions.

Measured with immunoSEQ multiplex PCR; TCRdb has only the in-frame clones, and not every one. Found here are roughly 120,000 clones, 92% of them singletons; the top ten hold 1.5% to 2%. Comment on this clone: Its antigen remains unidentified.

This CDR3 comprises 13 residues. Trimming left V 2 bases short and J 8 bases short, with 12 bases between. The V gene's germline CDR1 is KGHSH and CDR2 LQKENI. The receptor was derived from an adult who received the AZD1222 COVID-19 vaccine. The chain carries TRBV18 and TRBJ1-2; the D gene is possibly TRBD1 (5 bases). This sample comprised peripheral blood, obtained 28 days after the second AZD1222 dose. CDR3: CASSPRDGRGYTF. DNA of the CDR3: TGTGCCAGCTCACCAAGGGACGGACGGGGCTACACCTTC.